This entry lists 3 T cell receptor beta chains sequenced from one sample in a study of cytomegalovirus exposure and HLA in healthy donors. Sequencing was performed with immunoSEQ multiplex PCR; in TCRdb, only in-frame clones are kept and a portion is missing. The sample consists of about 360,000 clones, 80% to 90% of them appearing once. Sequencing input: PBMCs. The receptor source for this set is a woman between 18 and 29 years old in good health and CMV-seronegative.

The chain's CDR3 is CASSLAGPTELFF. Here the CDR3 DNA reads TGTGCCAGCAGCTTGGCTGGGCCCACGGAGCTGTTTTTT. The chain employs TRBV5-4 and TRBJ2-2; no definite D call. This CDR3 spans 13 amino acids. Germline lookup yields CDR1 SGHNT and CDR2 YYREEE (reference sequence). Trimming left V 0 bases short and J 10 bases short, with 10 bases between.

J is TRBJ2-3 and V is TRBV27; D uncertain. Germline V gives CDR1 MNHEY, CDR2 SMNVEV (reference sequence). The CDR3 loop spans 13 amino acids. Trimming pared 6 bases from V and 13 bases from J, leaving 20 bases between. CDR3 sequence: CASSFSTPSREYF. CDR3 nucleotides: TGTGCCAGCAGCTTCTCGACTCCAAGCCGGGAGTATTTT.

This sequence joins TRBV10-1 and TRBJ2-3; 7 bases align to TRBD2. The V gene end was trimmed by 6 bases and the J gene end by 3 bases; junction bases not matched to a gene: 3. CDR3 length: 13 residues. Germline CDR1 reads WNHNN; CDR2 reads SYGVQD (reference sequence). CDR3 bases: TGCGCCAGCAGAGCGGGGCCTACAGATACGCAGTATTTT. Encoded protein: CASRAGPTDTQYF.